The T cell receptor beta chain described here comes from a study of blood T cell repertoires in COVID-19 (TCRdb year 2020). Regarding the study in general: Samples covering the acute and convalescent phases of COVID-19 were provided by collaborators in the United States, Italy and Spain. Deeply sampled blood TCRbeta repertoires from subjects exposed to, actively infected with, or recovered from COVID-19 were included in the dataset. Samples came from the ongoing ImmuneRACE study (first 160 participants) plus 1,254 subjects from 6 global collaborators. The material from the prospective study consisted of cDNA or gDNA derived from T cells, B-cell-depleted T cells, or PBMCs. Sample metadata almost always included a de-identified subject ID, COVID-19 status, age in years and sex. The repertoires were released in a freely available public database intended as a resource for research on the immune response to SARS-CoV-2. HLA class I and class II types, where available, came from metadata supplied by the sample provider rather than from assay-based typing. Study-wide findings and limitations: The amount of clinical and demographic metadata varied by source and participant and was provided uncurated.

In Seattle, one collaborating source enrolled patients while the infection was active and tracked those patients longitudinally over the course of disease. Whole blood was collected in K2EDTA tubes by collaborating institutions according to the institutions' own protocols. For TCRbeta analysis, collaborators shipped samples in one of three forms: frozen whole blood, isolated PBMCs, or DNA extracted from either of those sample types. With regard to this clone: What antigen it recognizes has not been identified. The record has no base qualities; no much larger clone is one base away.

CDR1 and CDR2 are read off the germline V gene as SGHRS and YFSETQ. Deletion took 0 bases off V and 1 base off J, with a span of 12 bases between the germline ends. The CDR3 has 16 amino acids, counting the end cysteine and phenylalanine. Here the CDR3 DNA is all that survives: 48 bases in frame from base 1. TCRbeta CDR3 regions were amplified from genomic DNA by means of the immunoSEQ Assay, a bias-controlled multiplex PCR. In the source study's methods: Within the assay, amplification of reference gene primers was used to estimate how many nucleated cells each sample contained. Sequence reads were collapsed and filtered to measure the absolute abundance of every unique TCRbeta CDR3 rearrangement. For each sample, productive Simpson clonality was calculated as the square root of Simpson's diversity index over productive rearrangements. Imported from immuneACCESS, the table was reduced by TCRdb to in-frame sequences with V and J called. These copies leave out some clones; in studies compared against another copy, an unresolved V gene accounts for under half, and the cause of the remainder is not known. V and J calls and clone size are copied from that table; D and trimming were computed from the DNA. The sample table shows about 160,000 clones, and roughly 78% are seen once. The ten largest clonotypes hold 7% to 10% of the sample.

The sequenced material came from peripheral blood. The source is a woman aged 60-75 years with COVID-19, enrolled during active disease. The sequence is built from TRBV5-1 and TRBJ2-3; no D segment can be confidently identified. CDR3 protein: CASSLGLEYRTDTQYF. Read as DNA, the sequence is TGCGCCAGCAGCTTGGGCCTAGAGTATCGCACAGATACGCAGTATTTT.